This T cell receptor beta chain emerged from a study of T cells after yellow fever vaccination. This clonotype has ten or more counts. Its target is unknown. Germline assignment: CDR1 SGHRS and CDR2 YFSETQ. Trimming took 0 bases from V and 2 from J, leaving 12 bases between them. The CDR3 sequence is 15 residues long. MiXCR, applied by TCRdb to the 5' RACE reads, yields one record per CDR3 protein. This sample has 120,000 or so distinct CDR3 sequences; around 15% occur once, and the top ten carry 43%. Overall study results and limits: Clones from primary vaccination mostly reappeared after the booster (96% CD4, around 90% CD8). Contamination by abundant bulk-population clonotypes could be present in FACS-sorted repertoires.

J is TRBJ2-7 and V is TRBV5-1; TRBD1 is a possible D gene (6 bases). The TCR sequence derives from a man between 18 and 35 years old who received the YFV17D yellow fever vaccine. This specimen was CD8+ T cells sorted from PBMCs, taken 5 days after the yellow fever booster vaccination. Here the CDR3 reads CASSLGWGLPYEQYF. CDR3 nucleotide sequence: TGCGCCAGCAGCTTGGGATGGGGGCTACCCTACGAGCAGTACTTC.